This T cell receptor (beta chain) comes out of a study of cytomegalovirus exposure and HLA in healthy donors. The PCR contained 60 Vbeta and 13 Jbeta primers. Produced via immunoSEQ multiplex PCR; TCRdb's table is partial and in-frame only. The data contain 150,000 to 200,000 clones, approximately 86% of them singletons. Study observations and caveats: As immune exposure information, only CMV serostatus was available. In a later analysis, HLA-associated beta chains showed higher expansion and lower generation probabilities than comparable chains. When a later analysis was performed, an Asian-associated ancestry cluster reportedly had fewer N-insertions than the approximately 700-donor mean.

This clone was counted once. What it binds is not known. Whereas donors were nominally healthy upon sampling, unrecorded immune exposures were probable. V was pared by 1 base and J by 1 base, with 4 bases between. The length of the CDR3 is 13 residues. The germline gives CDR1 MNHNS, CDR2 SASEGT. The rearrangement links TRBV6-1 to TRBJ2-5; D unclear. This TCR came from a woman between 18 and 30 years old in good health and CMV-seronegative. Sequencing was carried out using PBMCs. CDR3 coding DNA: TGTGCCAGCAGTGAAGATCTCCAAGAGACCCAGTACTTC. This sequence encodes CASSEDLQETQYF.